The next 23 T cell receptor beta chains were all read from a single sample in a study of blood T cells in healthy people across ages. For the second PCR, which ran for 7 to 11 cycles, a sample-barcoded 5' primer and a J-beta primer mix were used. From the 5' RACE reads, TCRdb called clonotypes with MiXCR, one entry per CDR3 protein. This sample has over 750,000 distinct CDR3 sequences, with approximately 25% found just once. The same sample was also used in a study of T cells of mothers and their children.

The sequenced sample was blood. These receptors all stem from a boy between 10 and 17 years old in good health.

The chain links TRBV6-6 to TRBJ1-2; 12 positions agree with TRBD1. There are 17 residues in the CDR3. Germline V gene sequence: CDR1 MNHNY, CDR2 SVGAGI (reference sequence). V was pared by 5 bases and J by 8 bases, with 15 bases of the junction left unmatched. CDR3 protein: CASSLSIGTGGIGGYTF. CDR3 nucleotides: TGTGCCAGCAGTCTGTCTATAGGGACAGGGGGCATCGGAGGCTACACCTTC.

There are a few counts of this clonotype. Written as DNA, the CDR3 is TGTGCCACCAGCACAGCTATTGAAGAGACCCAGTACTTC. It translates to CATSTAIEETQYF. The chain recombines TRBV15 with TRBJ2-5; no definite D call. CDR3 length: 13 amino acids. The V end was cut by 4 bases, the J end by 3 bases, with 9 bases between. Germline V lookup: CDR1 LNHNV, CDR2 YYDKDF (reference sequence).

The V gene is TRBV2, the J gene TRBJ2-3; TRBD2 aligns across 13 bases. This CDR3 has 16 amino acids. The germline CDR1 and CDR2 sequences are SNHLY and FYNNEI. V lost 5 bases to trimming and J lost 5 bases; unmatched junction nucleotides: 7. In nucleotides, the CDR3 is TGTGCCAGCAGTTTGACTAGCGGGAGGTCCAAAGATACGCAGTATTTT. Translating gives CASSLTSGRSKDTQYF.

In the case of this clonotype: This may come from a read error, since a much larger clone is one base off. Here the CDR3 DNA reads TGTGCCGGCAGTCTTCCGGGACAGGGGGCGCGAACCGGGGAGCTGTTTTTT. It yields the protein CAGSLPGQGARTGELFF. J is TRBJ2-2 and V is TRBV28; the match to TRBD1 covers 12 bases. From germline, CDR1 is MDHEN and CDR2 SYDVKM. CDR3 length equals 17 residues.

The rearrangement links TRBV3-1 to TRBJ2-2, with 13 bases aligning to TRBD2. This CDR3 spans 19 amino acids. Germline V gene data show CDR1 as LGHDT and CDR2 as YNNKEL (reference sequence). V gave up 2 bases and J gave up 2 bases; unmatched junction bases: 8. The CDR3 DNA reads TGTGCCAGCAGCCAAAGGACTAGCGGGAGATCCTCCAACACCGGGGAGCTGTTTTTT. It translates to CASSQRTSGRSSNTGELFF.

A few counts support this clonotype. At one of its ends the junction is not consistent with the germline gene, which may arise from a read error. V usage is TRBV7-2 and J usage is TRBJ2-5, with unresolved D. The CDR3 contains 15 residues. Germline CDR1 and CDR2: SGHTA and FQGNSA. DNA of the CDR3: TGTGCCAGCAGCTTAGAAGATTACTTCGGAGAGACCCAGTGCTTC. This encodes CASSLEDYFGETQCF.

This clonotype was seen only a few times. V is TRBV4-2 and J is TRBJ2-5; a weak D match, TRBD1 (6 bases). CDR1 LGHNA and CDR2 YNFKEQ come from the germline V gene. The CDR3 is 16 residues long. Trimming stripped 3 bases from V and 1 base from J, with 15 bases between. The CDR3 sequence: CASSHSRSGVQETQYF. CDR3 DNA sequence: TGTGCCAGCAGCCACAGCAGGTCAGGGGTCCAAGAGACCCAGTACTTC.

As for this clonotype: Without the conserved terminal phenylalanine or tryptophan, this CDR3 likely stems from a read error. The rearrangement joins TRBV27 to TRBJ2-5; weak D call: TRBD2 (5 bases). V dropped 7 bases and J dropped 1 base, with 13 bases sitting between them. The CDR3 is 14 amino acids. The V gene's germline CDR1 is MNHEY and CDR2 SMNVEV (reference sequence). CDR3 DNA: TGTGCCAGCACACCAGCGGAAGCCCAAGAGACCCAGTACCTC. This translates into CASTPAEAQETQYL.

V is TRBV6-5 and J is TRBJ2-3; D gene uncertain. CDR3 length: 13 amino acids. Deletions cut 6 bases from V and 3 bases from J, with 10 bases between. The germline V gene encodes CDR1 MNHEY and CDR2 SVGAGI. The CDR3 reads CASSRLTTDTQYF. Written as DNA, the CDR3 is TGTGCCAGCAGCCGTCTGACTACAGATACGCAGTATTTT.

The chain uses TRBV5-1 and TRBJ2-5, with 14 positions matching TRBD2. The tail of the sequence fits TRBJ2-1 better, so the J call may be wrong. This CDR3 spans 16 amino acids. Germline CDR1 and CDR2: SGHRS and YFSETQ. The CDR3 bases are TGCGCCAGCGCGGGACTAGCGGGGGCCAACGGAGGAGAGCAGTTCTTC. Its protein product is CASAGLAGANGGEQFF.

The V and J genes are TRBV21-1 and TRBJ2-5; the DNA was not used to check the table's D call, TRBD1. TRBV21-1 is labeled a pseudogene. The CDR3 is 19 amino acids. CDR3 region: CASSLGDDRVRVISETQYF. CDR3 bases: TGTGCCAGCAGCCTCGGGGACGACAGGGTGAGGGTAATTTCGGAGACCCAGTACTTC.

CDR3 in amino acids: CASSQVAGNTIYF. CDR3 bases: TGTGCCAGCAGCCAAGTCGCTGGAAACACCATATATTTT. This rearrangement joins TRBV3-1 to TRBJ1-3; D unresolved. Between the trimmed V and J ends, which lost 1 base and 2 bases, there was a span of 3 bases. The CDR3 spans 13 residues. Germline V gene data show CDR1 as LGHDT and CDR2 as YNNKEL (reference sequence).

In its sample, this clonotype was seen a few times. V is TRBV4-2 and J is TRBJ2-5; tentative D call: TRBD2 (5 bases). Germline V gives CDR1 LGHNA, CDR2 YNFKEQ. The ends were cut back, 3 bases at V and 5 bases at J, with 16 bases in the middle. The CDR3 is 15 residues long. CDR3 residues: CASSHSGEGGETQYF. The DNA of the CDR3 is TGTGCCAGCAGCCACAGCGGTGAGGGCGGGGAGACCCAGTACTTC.

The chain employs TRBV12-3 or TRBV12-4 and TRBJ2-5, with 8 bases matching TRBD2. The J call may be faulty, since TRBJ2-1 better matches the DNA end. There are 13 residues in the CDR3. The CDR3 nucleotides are TGTGCCAGCAGTTTAGTTTTGGCGGGAGGGCAGTTCTTC. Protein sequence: CASSLVLAGGQFF.

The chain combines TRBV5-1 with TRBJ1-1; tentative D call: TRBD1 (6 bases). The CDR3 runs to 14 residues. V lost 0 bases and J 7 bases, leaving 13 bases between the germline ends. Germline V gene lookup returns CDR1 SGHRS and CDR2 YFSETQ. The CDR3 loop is CASSLGGRGIEAFF. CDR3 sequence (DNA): TGCGCCAGCAGCTTGGGTGGCAGGGGCATTGAAGCTTTCTTT.

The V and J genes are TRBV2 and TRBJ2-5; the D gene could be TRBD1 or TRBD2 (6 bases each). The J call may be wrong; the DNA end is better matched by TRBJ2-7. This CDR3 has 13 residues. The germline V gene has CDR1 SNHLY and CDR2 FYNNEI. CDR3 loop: CASSEGGFYEQYF. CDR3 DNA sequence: TGTGCCAGCAGCGAGGGGGGCTTCTACGAGCAGTACTTC.

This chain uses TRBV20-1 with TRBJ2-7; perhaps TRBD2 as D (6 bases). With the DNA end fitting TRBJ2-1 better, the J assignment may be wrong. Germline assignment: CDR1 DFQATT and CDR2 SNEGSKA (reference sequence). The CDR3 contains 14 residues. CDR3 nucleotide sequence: TGCAGTGCAACTAGCACCCACCCCGGGAATGAGCAGTTCTTC. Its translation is CSATSTHPGNEQFF.

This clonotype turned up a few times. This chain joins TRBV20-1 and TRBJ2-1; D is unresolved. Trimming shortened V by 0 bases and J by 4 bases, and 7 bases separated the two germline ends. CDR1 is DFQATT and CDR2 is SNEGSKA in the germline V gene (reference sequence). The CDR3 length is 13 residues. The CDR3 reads CSARDSIYNEQFF. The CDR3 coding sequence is TGCAGTGCTAGAGATTCGATTTACAATGAGCAGTTCTTC.

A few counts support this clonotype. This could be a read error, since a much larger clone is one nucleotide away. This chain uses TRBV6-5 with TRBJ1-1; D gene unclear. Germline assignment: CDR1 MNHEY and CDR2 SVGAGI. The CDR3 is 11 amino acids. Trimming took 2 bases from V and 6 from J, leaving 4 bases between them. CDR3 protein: CASSYGPEAFF. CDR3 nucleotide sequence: TGTGCCAGCAGTTACGGTCCTGAAGCTTTCTTT.

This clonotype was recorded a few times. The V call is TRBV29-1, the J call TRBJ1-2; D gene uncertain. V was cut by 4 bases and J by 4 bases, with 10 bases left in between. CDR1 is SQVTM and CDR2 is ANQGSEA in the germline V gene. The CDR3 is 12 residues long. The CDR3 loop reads CSVVAGSYGYTF. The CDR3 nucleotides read TGCAGCGTTGTCGCGGGTAGCTATGGCTACACCTTC.

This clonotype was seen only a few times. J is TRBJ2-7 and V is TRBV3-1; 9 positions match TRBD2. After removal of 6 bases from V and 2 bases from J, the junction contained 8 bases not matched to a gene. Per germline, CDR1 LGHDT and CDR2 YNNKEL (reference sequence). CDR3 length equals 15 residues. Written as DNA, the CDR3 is TGTGCCAGCAGTCACACGACTAGCGGCCCCTACGAGCAGTACTTC. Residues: CASSHTTSGPYEQYF.

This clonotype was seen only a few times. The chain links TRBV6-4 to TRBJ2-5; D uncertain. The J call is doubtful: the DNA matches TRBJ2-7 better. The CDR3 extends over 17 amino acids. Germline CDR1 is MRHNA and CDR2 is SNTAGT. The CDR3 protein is CASSGGGRTHTSYEQYF. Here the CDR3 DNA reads TGTGCCAGCAGTGGAGGTGGTCGGACGCATACATCCTACGAGCAGTACTTC.

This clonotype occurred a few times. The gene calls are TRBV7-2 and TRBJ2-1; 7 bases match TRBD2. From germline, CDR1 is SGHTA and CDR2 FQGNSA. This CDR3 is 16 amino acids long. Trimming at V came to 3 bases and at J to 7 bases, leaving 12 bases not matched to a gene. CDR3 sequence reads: CASSFLAAQAGNEQFF. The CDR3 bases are TGTGCCAGCAGCTTCCTAGCGGCCCAGGCTGGGAATGAGCAGTTCTTC.